The clone carrying this TCR beta chain was found once. The naive CD8 fraction comprised CD45RO-negative cells positively selected for CCR7 and excluded terminally differentiated effector memory CD45RA+ cells. Assay execution proceeded at the deep level. TCRdb's copy holds only in-frame clones and misses some; the assay was immunoSEQ multiplex PCR. The data contain around 600,000 clones, approximately 96% of them seen just once; the ten biggest clones take up 0.11%. Germline V CDR1 and CDR2: SGHNT, YYREEE (reference sequence). The CDR3 covers 14 residues. Trimming pared 4 bases from V and 8 bases from J, leaving 18 bases between. The data originate from a study of shared clonotypes between healthy human individuals.

This chain uses TRBV5-4 with TRBJ1-1; D unclear. Material: naive CD8+ T cells sorted from blood. This receptor was obtained from a woman aged 25 to 39 in good health. The chain's CDR3 is CASSPPDRNDEAFF. The DNA for the CDR3 is TGTGCCAGCAGCCCCCCGGACCGAAACGACGAAGCTTTCTTT.